This entry is about one T cell receptor beta chain. This record belongs to a study of blood T cell repertoires in COVID-19. Study background: Sites across the United States, Italy and Spain contributed samples from acute and convalescent COVID-19. From T cells, B-cell-depleted T cells, or PBMCs came the material, which was cDNA or gDNA.

Authors' data handling: From reference gene primer amplification, estimates of nucleated cell counts were derived. Only in-frame clones appear in the TCRdb table, and some are missing; sequencing was by immunoSEQ multiplex PCR. V and J calls plus clone size are reproduced from that table; the DNA served to infer D and trimming. The sample records approximately 140,000 clones, almost 85% being singletons. The germline V and J ends were trimmed by 3 bases and 2 bases, with 17 bases remaining between them. This CDR3 has 17 residues. Per germline, CDR1 MGHRA and CDR2 YSYEKL. The sample comprised peripheral blood. This clonotype was obtained from a man aged 55 to 70 with acute or convalescent COVID-19. The chain couples TRBV4-1 to TRBJ2-1; D is possibly TRBD2 (6 bases). The CDR3 reads CASSQQPGLVPYNEQFF. CDR3 bases: TGCGCCAGCAGCCAGCAACCGGGACTGGTTCCCTACAATGAGCAGTTCTTC.